This T cell receptor (beta chain) was identified during a study of T cell responses to AZD1222 COVID-19 vaccine. Study-level points and caveats: None of the repertoires were sampled until the peak T cell response had passed. Increased Spike-specific TCR breadth and depth were observed after two AZD1222 doses.

In germline, CDR1 is SEHNR, CDR2 FQNEAQ (reference sequence). The ends were cut back, 5 bases at V and 0 bases at J, with 16 bases in the middle. The CDR3 spans 16 residues. In the case of this clone: As yet, its antigen is unknown.

TCRdb's table, derived via immunoSEQ multiplex PCR, lists solely in-frame clones and lacks some. The sample holds around 150,000 clones, 92% seen once. The sequences come from peripheral blood, collected 28 days after the second AZD1222 dose. The TCR sequence derives from an adult who received the AZD1222 COVID-19 vaccine. This sequence joins TRBV7-9 and TRBJ1-1; no reliable D call. The CDR3 loop reads CASSPLAGNMNTEAFF. The CDR3 nucleotides are TGTGCCAGCAGCCCGCTGGCGGGAAACATGAACACTGAAGCTTTCTTT.